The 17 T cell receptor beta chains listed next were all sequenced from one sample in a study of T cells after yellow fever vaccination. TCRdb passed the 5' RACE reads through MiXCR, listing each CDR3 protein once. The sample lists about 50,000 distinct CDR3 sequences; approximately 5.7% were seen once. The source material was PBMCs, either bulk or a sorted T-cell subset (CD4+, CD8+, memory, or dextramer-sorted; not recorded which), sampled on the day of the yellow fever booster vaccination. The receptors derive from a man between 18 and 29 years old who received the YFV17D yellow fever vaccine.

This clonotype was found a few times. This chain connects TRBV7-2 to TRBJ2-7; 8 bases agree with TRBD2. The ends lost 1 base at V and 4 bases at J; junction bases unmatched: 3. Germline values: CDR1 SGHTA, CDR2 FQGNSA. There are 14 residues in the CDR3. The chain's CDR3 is CASSLDGGAYEQYV. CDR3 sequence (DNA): TGTGCCAGCAGCTTAGACGGGGGGGCTTACGAGCAGTACGTC.

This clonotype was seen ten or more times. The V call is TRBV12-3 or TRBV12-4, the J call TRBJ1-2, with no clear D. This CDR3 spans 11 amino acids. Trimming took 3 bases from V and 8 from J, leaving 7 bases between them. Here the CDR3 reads CASSFGSGYTF. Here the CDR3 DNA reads TGTGCCAGCAGTTTTGGGAGCGGCTACACCTTC.

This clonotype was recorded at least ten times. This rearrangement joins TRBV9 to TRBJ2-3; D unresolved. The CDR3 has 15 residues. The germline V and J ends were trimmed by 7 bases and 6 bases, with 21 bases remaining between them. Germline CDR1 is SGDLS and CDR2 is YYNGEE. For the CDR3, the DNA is TGTGCCAGCCCCACCCGAACTAAAATTGGGGATACGCAGTATTTT. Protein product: CASPTRTKIGDTQYF. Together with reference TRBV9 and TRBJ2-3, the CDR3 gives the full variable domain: DSGVTQTPKHLITATGQRVTLRCSPRSGDLSVYWYQQSLDQGLQFLIQYYNGEERAKGNILERFSAQQFPDLHSELNLSSLELGDSALYFCASPTRTKIGDTQYFGPGTRLTVL.

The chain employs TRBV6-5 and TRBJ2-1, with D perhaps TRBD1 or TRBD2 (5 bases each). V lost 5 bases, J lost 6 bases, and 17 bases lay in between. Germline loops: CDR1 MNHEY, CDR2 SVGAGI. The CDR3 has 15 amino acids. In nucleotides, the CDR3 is TGTGCCAGCAGTCCGGGACCGGGGATGAGCAATGAGCAGTTCTTC. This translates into CASSPGPGMSNEQFF.

The CDR3 protein is CSATGAGGAANEQFF. The CDR3 DNA sequence: TGCAGTGCTACGGGAGCGGGGGGGGCGGCCAATGAGCAGTTCTTC. The chain recombines TRBV20-1 with TRBJ2-1; 10 positions agree with TRBD2. The germline CDR1 and CDR2 sequences are DFQATT and SNEGSKA (reference sequence). The CDR3 is 15 residues long. The V gene end was trimmed by 4 bases and the J gene end by 6 bases; junction bases not matched to a gene: 9.

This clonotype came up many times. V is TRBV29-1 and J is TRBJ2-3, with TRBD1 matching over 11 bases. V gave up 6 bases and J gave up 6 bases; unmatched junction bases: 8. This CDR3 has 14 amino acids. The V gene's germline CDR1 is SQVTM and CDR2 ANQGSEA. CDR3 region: CSVGQGALTDTQYF. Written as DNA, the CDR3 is TGCAGCGTAGGACAGGGGGCCCTCACGGATACGCAGTATTTT.

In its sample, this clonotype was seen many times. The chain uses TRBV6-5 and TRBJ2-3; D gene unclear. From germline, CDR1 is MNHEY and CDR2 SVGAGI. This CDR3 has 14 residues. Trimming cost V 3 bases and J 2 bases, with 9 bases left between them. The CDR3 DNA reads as TGTGCCAGCAGTTATAACCAGGCCACAGATACGCAGTATTTT. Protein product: CASSYNQATDTQYF.

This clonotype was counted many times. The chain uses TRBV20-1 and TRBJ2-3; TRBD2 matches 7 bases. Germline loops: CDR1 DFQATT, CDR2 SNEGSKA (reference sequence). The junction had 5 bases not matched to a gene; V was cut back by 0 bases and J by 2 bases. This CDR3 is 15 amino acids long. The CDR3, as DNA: TGCAGTGCTAGAGATGCGGGAGCCACCACAGATACGCAGTATTTT. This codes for CSARDAGATTDTQYF.

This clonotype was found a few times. CDR3 region: CASSWDKGLYEQFF. The CDR3 DNA sequence: TGTGCCAGCAGTTGGGACAAAGGATTGTATGAGCAGTTCTTC. The V and J genes are TRBV6-5 and TRBJ2-1, with D possibly matching TRBD1 (6 bases). Deletions cut 4 bases from V and 8 bases from J, with 15 bases between. This CDR3 has 14 amino acids. The germline V gene has CDR1 MNHEY and CDR2 SVGAGI.

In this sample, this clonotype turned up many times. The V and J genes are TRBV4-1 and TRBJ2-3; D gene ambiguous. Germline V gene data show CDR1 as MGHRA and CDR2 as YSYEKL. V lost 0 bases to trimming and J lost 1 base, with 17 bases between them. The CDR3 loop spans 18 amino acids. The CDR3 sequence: CASSQDWMTGLGTDTQYF. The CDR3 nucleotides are TGCGCCAGCAGCCAAGATTGGATGACCGGATTGGGCACAGATACGCAGTATTTT.

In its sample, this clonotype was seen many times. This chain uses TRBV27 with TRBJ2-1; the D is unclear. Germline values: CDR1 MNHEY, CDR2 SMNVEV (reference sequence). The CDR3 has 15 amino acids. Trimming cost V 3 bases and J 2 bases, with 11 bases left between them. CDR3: CASSFGPSAYNEQFF. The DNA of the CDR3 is TGTGCCAGCAGTTTTGGACCTTCGGCCTACAATGAGCAGTTCTTC.

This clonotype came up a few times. CDR3 in DNA: TGTGCCAGCAGCTTCGCGGGGGGCTATGGCTACACCTTC. Residues: CASSFAGGYGYTF. This chain uses TRBV11-3 with TRBJ1-2, with D possibly matching TRBD1 (5 bases). Germline loops: CDR1 SGHNT, CDR2 YENEEA. The germline V and J ends were trimmed by 3 bases and 4 bases, with 9 bases remaining between them. The CDR3 has 13 amino acids. Variable domain in full (rest from reference TRBV11-3 and TRBJ1-2): EAGVVQSPRYKIIEKKQPVAFWCNPISGHNTLYWYLQNLGQGPELLIRYENEEAVDDSQLPKDRFSAERLKGVDSTLKIQPAELGDSAVYLCASSFAGGYGYTFGSGTRLTVV.

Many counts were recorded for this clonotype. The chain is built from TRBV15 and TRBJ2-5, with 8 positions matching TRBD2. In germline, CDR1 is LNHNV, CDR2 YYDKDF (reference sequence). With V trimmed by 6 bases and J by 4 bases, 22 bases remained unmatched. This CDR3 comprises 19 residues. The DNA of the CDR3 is TGTGCCACCAGGAGGGATCTAGCCGTGGTTAGCGGGGTTGCAGAGACCCAGTACTTC. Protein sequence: CATRRDLAVVSGVAETQYF.

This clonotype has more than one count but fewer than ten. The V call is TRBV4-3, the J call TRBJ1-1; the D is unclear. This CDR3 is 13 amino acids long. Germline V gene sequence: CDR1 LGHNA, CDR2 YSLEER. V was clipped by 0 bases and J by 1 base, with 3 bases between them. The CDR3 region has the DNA TGCGCCAGCAGCCAAGATCCGAACACTGAAGCTTTCTTT. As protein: CASSQDPNTEAFF.

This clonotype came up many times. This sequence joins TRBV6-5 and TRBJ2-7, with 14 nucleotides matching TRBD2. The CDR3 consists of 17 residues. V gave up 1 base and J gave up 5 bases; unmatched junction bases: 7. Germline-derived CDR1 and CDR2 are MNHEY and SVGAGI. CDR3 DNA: TGTGCCAGCAGTTACTTCGGGACTAGCGGGGGTACCGACGAGCAGTACTTC. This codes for CASSYFGTSGGTDEQYF.

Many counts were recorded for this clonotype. The CDR3 DNA reads TGTGCCAGCAGCCTCCAAGCAGGGACAGGGCTCCAAGAGACCCAGTACTTC. It yields the protein CASSLQAGTGLQETQYF. The V call is TRBV7-6, the J call TRBJ2-5; 9 bases map to TRBD1. Trimming removed 5 bases from V and 1 base from J; junction bases left unmatched: 11. The germline V gene encodes CDR1 SGHVS and CDR2 FNYEAQ. The CDR3 has 17 residues.

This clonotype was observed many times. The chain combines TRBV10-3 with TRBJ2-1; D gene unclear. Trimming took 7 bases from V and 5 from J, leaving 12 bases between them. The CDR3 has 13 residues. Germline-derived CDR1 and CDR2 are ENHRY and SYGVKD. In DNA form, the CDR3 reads TGTGCCATCACAGGTAGTGGCGACAATGAGCAGTTCTTC. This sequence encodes CAITGSGDNEQFF.